The 14 T cell receptor beta chains below all came from one sample that was sequenced in a study of cytomegalovirus exposure and HLA in healthy donors. A multiplex PCR was run with 60 Vbeta primers and 13 Jbeta primers. Clones were sequenced by immunoSEQ multiplex PCR, and TCRdb holds only the in-frame ones, with some missing. The repertoire has 95,000 to 150,000 clones, about 83% of them found once; the top ten carry 2.5% to 3.5%. Sequencing used PBMCs. All receptors derive from a woman aged 40 to 55 in good health and CMV-seropositive.

The rearrangement uses TRBV2 and TRBJ2-7; D gene uncertain. The CDR3 has 12 amino acids. Germline V gives CDR1 SNHLY, CDR2 FYNNEI. The ends were cut back, 7 bases at V and 2 bases at J, with 9 bases in the middle. The CDR3 spells CASTFSAYEQYF. In DNA, the CDR3 is TGTGCCAGCACATTCTCGGCCTACGAGCAGTACTTC.

This clone turned up a few times. The CDR3 sequence is CASSLRGQGNTEAFF. The CDR3 bases are TGTGCCAGCAGCTTACGAGGTCAAGGGAACACTGAAGCTTTCTTT. The rearrangement joins TRBV7-2 to TRBJ1-1; D unclear. The CDR3 is 15 residues long. V was trimmed by 2 bases and J by 1 base, leaving 11 bases between them. Germline CDR1 and CDR2: SGHTA and FQGNSA.

This clone was recorded only once. The chain combines TRBV4-1 with TRBJ1-2, with a tentative D call TRBD1 (5 bases). Germline values: CDR1 MGHRA, CDR2 YSYEKL. CDR3 length: 14 residues. The germline V and J ends were trimmed by 6 bases and 4 bases, with 15 bases remaining between them. CDR3 nucleotide sequence: TGCGCCAGCAGGGCCTCTGGCGGGGGCTATGGCTACACCTTC. Protein: CASRASGGGYGYTF.

The chain recombines TRBV2 with TRBJ2-7; D is perhaps TRBD1 (5 bases). In germline, CDR1 is SNHLY, CDR2 FYNNEI. V lost 8 bases and J lost 4, with 12 bases in between. The CDR3 is made up of 12 amino acids. CDR3 DNA sequence: TGTGCCAGCGGGGCAGGGCTATACGAGCAGTACTTC. Translation: CASGAGLYEQYF.

This clone has just a few counts. The chain joins TRBV11-2 to TRBJ2-1; 11 bases align to TRBD2. Unmatched junction bases numbered 7, after V lost 5 bases and J lost 10 bases. The CDR3 totals 14 residues. Looked up from germline, CDR1 is SGHAT and CDR2 is FQNNGV. The CDR3 DNA follows: TGTGCCAGCAGCGAAACTAGCGGGAGCCGGGAGCAGTTCTTC. Its protein product is CASSETSGSREQFF.

The chain carries TRBV7-2 and TRBJ2-4; 7 bases map to TRBD2. Germline values: CDR1 SGHTA, CDR2 FQGNSA. With V trimmed by 1 base and J by 8 bases, 8 bases remained unmatched. This CDR3 region has 15 residues. The CDR3 loop reads CASSLVGRGRDIQYF. CDR3 DNA: TGTGCCAGCAGCTTAGTGGGGCGGGGGAGGGACATTCAGTACTTC.

This clone was seen once. V usage is TRBV4-2 and J usage is TRBJ1-1; D call uncertain. The CDR3 runs to 12 residues. Germline lookup yields CDR1 LGHNA and CDR2 YNFKEQ. V lost 5 bases and J 1 base, leaving 5 bases between the germline ends. The CDR3 sequence is CASSTPNTEAFF. In DNA, the CDR3 is TGTGCCAGCAGCACACCGAACACTGAAGCTTTCTTT.

CDR3 amino acids: CASSSTGGEDGYTF. CDR3 DNA: TGTGCCAGCAGCTCGACAGGGGGCGAAGATGGCTACACCTTC. The chain combines TRBV5-4 with TRBJ1-2; 10 nucleotides align to TRBD1. V lost 3 bases, J lost 6 bases, and 5 bases stayed unmatched. This CDR3 has 14 residues. CDR1 and CDR2 from the germline V gene are SGHNT and YYREEE (reference sequence).

The chain couples TRBV9 to TRBJ2-2; 10 nucleotides match TRBD2. The CDR3 sequence is 16 residues long. Germline values: CDR1 SGDLS, CDR2 YYNGEE. Trimming at V came to 0 bases and at J to 6 bases, leaving 5 bases not matched to a gene. This chain's CDR3 is CASSVAASGSPGELFF. The DNA of the CDR3 is TGTGCCAGCAGCGTAGCGGCTAGCGGGAGTCCCGGGGAGCTGTTTTTT.

This clone was seen a handful of times. The V call is TRBV6-5, the J call TRBJ2-7; D may be TRBD2 (7 bases). V lost 7 bases and J lost 4, with 20 bases in between. CDR3 length: 15 amino acids. The V gene's germline CDR1 is MNHEY and CDR2 SVGAGI. CDR3 sequence reads: CASKGGALGRYEQYF. The CDR3 DNA reads TGTGCCAGCAAAGGGGGGGCTTTGGGCCGTTACGAGCAGTACTTC.

Concerning this clone itself: Other DNA sequences in this sample translate to the same CDR3. The chain links TRBV7-2 to TRBJ1-6; D is uncertain. The germline V and J ends were trimmed by 3 bases and 7 bases, with 4 bases remaining between them. The CDR3 spans 12 residues. CDR1 and CDR2 (germline): SGHTA, FQGNSA. CDR3 sequence: CASSLLNSPLHF. Written as DNA, the CDR3 is TGTGCCAGCAGCTTGTTAAATTCACCCCTCCACTTT.

This rearrangement joins TRBV6-1 to TRBJ2-5; maybe TRBD1 (6 bases). The J call may be in error: the DNA end matches TRBJ2-7 better. CDR3 size: 15 residues. The germline V gene encodes CDR1 MNHNS and CDR2 SASEGT. CDR3 amino acids: CASSELTGFAYEQYF. DNA of the CDR3: TGTGCCAGCAGTGAATTAACAGGGTTCGCCTACGAGCAGTACTTC.

The CDR3 is CASSQNRLAAGEEQYF. In DNA form, the CDR3 reads TGCGCCAGCAGCCAAAACAGACTAGCGGCCGGGGAGGAGCAGTACTTC. The gene calls are TRBV4-3 and TRBJ2-7; 9 positions agree with TRBD2. CDR1 and CDR2 from the germline V gene are LGHNA and YSLEER. Losses at the gene ends were 2 bases for V and 7 bases for J; bases not matched to a gene: 12. The CDR3 totals 16 residues.

The V call is TRBV19, the J call TRBJ1-6; the match to TRBD1 covers 9 bases. Germline CDR1 and CDR2: LNHDA and SQIVND (reference sequence). The trim removed 9 bases at V and 2 bases at J, leaving 5 bases unmatched. This CDR3 contains 15 residues. The CDR3 DNA reads TGTGCCAGCCATGGGGACAGGGCCTATAATTCACCCCTCCACTTT. Residues: CASHGDRAYNSPLHF.